A selection of T cell receptor beta chains follows, all from one sample in a study of shared T cell receptors in the human thymus. Method: immunoSEQ multiplex PCR; TCRdb's copy keeps in-frame clones and lacks some. The repertoire includes hundreds of thousands of clones, around three quarters of them detected once, and approximately 0.013% sits in the top ten. The same sample was also studied in work on human thymus T cells.

Sequencing was performed on thymocytes. The receptors here all came from a boy under two years old with a congenital heart defect. CDR3s leave out the opening cysteine and the closing phenylalanine or tryptophan. D genes are given only for firm matches.

d_gene: -
j_gene: TRBJ2-7
v_gene: TRBV4-1
CDR3aa: ASSQEAEASGHEQY

d_gene: -
j_gene: TRBJ2-1
v_gene: TRBV21-1
CDR3aa: ASSKMDRGSSSYNEQF

d_gene: -
j_gene: TRBJ1-5
v_gene: TRBV18
CDR3aa: ASSPGGDGNQPQH

d_gene: -
j_gene: TRBJ2-6
v_gene: TRBV5-4
CDR3aa: ASSLALFAGSSGANVLT

d_gene: TRBD2
j_gene: TRBJ2-1
v_gene: TRBV7-8
CDR3aa: ASSLGGSGSVGEQF

d_gene: TRBD1
j_gene: TRBJ1-1
v_gene: TRBV4-1
CDR3aa: ASSQKTGTGDPMNTEAF

d_gene: TRBD2
j_gene: TRBJ2-7
v_gene: TRBV30
CDR3aa: AWTEGGSGRSEYEQY

d_gene: -
j_gene: TRBJ2-1
v_gene: TRBV30
CDR3aa: ARGSYNEQF

d_gene: TRBD2
j_gene: TRBJ2-5
v_gene: TRBV15
CDR3aa: ATSRGKIASGRAGKETQY

d_gene: TRBD1
j_gene: TRBJ2-7
v_gene: TRBV5-6
CDR3aa: ASSLVARGSAEQY

d_gene: TRBD1
j_gene: TRBJ2-5
v_gene: TRBV6-6
CDR3aa: ASRYRGPRETQY

d_gene: TRBD1
j_gene: TRBJ2-7
v_gene: TRBV4-1
CDR3aa: ASSQDRGTGLY

d_gene: -
j_gene: TRBJ2-7
v_gene: TRBV21-1
CDR3aa: ASGMGRSYEQY

d_gene: TRBD1
j_gene: TRBJ2-1
v_gene: TRBV29-1
CDR3aa: SVVPGTGENEQF

d_gene: -
j_gene: TRBJ1-2
v_gene: TRBV30
CDR3aa: AWSYRSSYGYT

d_gene: -
j_gene: TRBJ1-1
v_gene: TRBV12-2
CDR3aa: ASRFPGRGQVGF

d_gene: TRBD1
j_gene: TRBJ2-2
v_gene: TRBV27
CDR3aa: ASRQGTGELF

d_gene: -
j_gene: TRBJ2-7
v_gene: TRBV27
CDR3aa: ASSFSQGNYEQY

d_gene: -
j_gene: TRBJ2-7
v_gene: TRBV2
CDR3aa: ASSEKGRAGEKQY

d_gene: -
j_gene: TRBJ1-5
v_gene: TRBV21-1
CDR3aa: ASSNAQNQPQH

d_gene: -
j_gene: TRBJ2-7
v_gene: TRBV29-1
CDR3aa: SVFAGEQY

d_gene: -
j_gene: TRBJ2-2
v_gene: TRBV10-3
CDR3aa: AISEPDTGELF

d_gene: -
j_gene: TRBJ1-2
v_gene: TRBV19
CDR3aa: AINMAAGDNYGYT

d_gene: TRBD2
j_gene: TRBJ2-1
v_gene: TRBV27
CDR3aa: ASSLVKRERIDEQF

d_gene: TRBD1
j_gene: TRBJ2-1
v_gene: TRBV4-3
CDR3aa: ASSQNRDRYNEQF

d_gene: TRBD1
j_gene: TRBJ2-7
v_gene: TRBV19
CDR3aa: ASKGGQETYEQY

d_gene: TRBD2
j_gene: TRBJ2-3
v_gene: TRBV30
CDR3aa: AWRPEAGGPRTDTQY

d_gene: -
j_gene: TRBJ2-4
v_gene: TRBV5-1
CDR3aa: ASSLAGPAAKNIRY

d_gene: -
j_gene: TRBJ2-7
v_gene: TRBV21-1
CDR3aa: ASRKGEGGSYEQY

d_gene: TRBD1
j_gene: TRBJ1-2
v_gene: TRBV4-3
CDR3aa: ASSQDVQGAYPGYGYT

d_gene: -
j_gene: TRBJ2-7
v_gene: TRBV2
CDR3aa: ASSEGGRAQY

d_gene: -
j_gene: TRBJ1-1
v_gene: TRBV30
CDR3aa: AWYRELNTEAF

d_gene: -
j_gene: TRBJ2-1
v_gene: TRBV2
CDR3aa: ASKRKQKANEQF

d_gene: TRBD2
j_gene: TRBJ2-7
v_gene: TRBV4-2
CDR3aa: ASSRPRGAYEQY

d_gene: TRBD2
j_gene: TRBJ2-7
v_gene: TRBV30
CDR3aa: AWSVGLATSYEQY

d_gene: TRBD1
j_gene: TRBJ2-7
v_gene: TRBV7-8
CDR3aa: ASSRLTGVTYEQY

d_gene: -
j_gene: TRBJ1-1
v_gene: TRBV5-1
CDR3aa: ASSSVGEARTEAF

d_gene: -
j_gene: TRBJ2-3
v_gene: TRBV2
CDR3aa: ASRTAGSTDTQY

d_gene: TRBD2
j_gene: TRBJ2-7
v_gene: TRBV4-1
CDR3aa: ASSPAGVPGEQY

d_gene: -
j_gene: TRBJ1-3
v_gene: TRBV21-1
CDR3aa: ASSKALGGWGNTIY

d_gene: -
j_gene: TRBJ2-7
v_gene: TRBV14
CDR3aa: ASSQDLGSPDNDSYEQY

d_gene: -
j_gene: TRBJ1-2
v_gene: TRBV14
CDR3aa: ASSQEGGGFGYGYT

d_gene: TRBD1
j_gene: TRBJ2-7
v_gene: TRBV7-9
CDR3aa: ASSPRTGSGSEQY

d_gene: TRBD1
j_gene: TRBJ2-3
v_gene: TRBV10-3
CDR3aa: AISVGPGPTGGPDTQY

d_gene: TRBD2
j_gene: TRBJ2-1
v_gene: TRBV6-4
CDR3aa: ASSDGTSNEQF

d_gene: TRBD1
j_gene: TRBJ1-2
v_gene: TRBV10-3
CDR3aa: ASRTGIVRYGYT

d_gene: TRBD1
j_gene: TRBJ1-5
v_gene: TRBV28
CDR3aa: ASSFRTGNSNQPQH